This note documents a single T cell receptor beta chain sequence. The antigen is not known. Per the germline V gene, CDR1 is SGHTA and CDR2 is FQGNSA. V was shortened by 1 base and J by 9 bases, with 22 bases between the two germline ends. There are 17 residues in the CDR3. The data were obtained in a study of shared clonotypes between healthy human individuals. TCRdb keeps only in-frame clones here, not all; method: immunoSEQ multiplex PCR. The sample has fewer than 500,000 clones, over 75% seen once. Study-wide findings and caveats: The small donor group covered limited genetic and exposure diversity. Only blood was sampled; tissue repertoires likely differ.

The chain carries TRBV7-2 and TRBJ2-1; D gene unclear. What was sequenced was PBMCs. The TCR was taken from a woman aged 40 to 50 in good health. Some clones in this sample may be carry-over from other donors' samples. CDR3 DNA: TGTGCCAGCAGCTTAGTTCCCCCCCCCGGGCGGTTGGTTGAGCAGTTCTTC. Its translation: CASSLVPPPGRLVEQFF.